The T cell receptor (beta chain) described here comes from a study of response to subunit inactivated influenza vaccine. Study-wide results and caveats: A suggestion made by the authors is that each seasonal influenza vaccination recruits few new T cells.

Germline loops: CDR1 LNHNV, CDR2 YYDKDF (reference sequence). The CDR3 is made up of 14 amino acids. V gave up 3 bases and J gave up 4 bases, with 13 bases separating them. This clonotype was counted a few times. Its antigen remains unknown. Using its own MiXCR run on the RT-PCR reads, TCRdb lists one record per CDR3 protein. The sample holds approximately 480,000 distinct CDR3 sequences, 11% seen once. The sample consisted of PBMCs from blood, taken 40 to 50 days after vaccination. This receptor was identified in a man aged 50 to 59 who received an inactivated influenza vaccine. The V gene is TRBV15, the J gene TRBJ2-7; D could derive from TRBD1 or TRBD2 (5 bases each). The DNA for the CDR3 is TGTGCCACCAGCAGCTCTGGGGGAAAGTACGAGCAGTACTTC. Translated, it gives CATSSSGGKYEQYF.